This is a list of T cell receptor beta chains from one sample in a study of monozygotic twins with inflammatory bowel disease. TCRdb re-called the 5' RACE reads; one entry per CDR3 protein, DNA not given. This table lists 400,000 to 500,000 distinct CDR3 sequences. Sequenced: blood. The receptors were sampled from a human donor with ulcerative colitis or Crohn's disease, or a healthy co-twin of an affected twin (not recorded which). Each CDR3 is given with its conserved first and last residue.

V	J	CDR3
TRBV5-1	TRBJ2-7	CASSLRVSYEQYF
TRBV4-3	TRBJ1-5	CASSQGGSEPQHF
TRBV5-1	TRBJ1-2	CASSLDEGTARYGYTF
TRBV12-3/TRBV12-4	TRBJ1-4	CASSRDRSNEKLFF
TRBV27	TRBJ1-2	CASTKNPLYGYTF
TRBV29-1	TRBJ2-3	CSTGQGTDTQYF
TRBV7-2	TRBJ2-3	CASSLSGFEGDTQYF
TRBV6-5	TRBJ2-1	CASRSRDLHEQFF
TRBV7-8	TRBJ2-2	CASSLGDLELFF
TRBV27	TRBJ2-1	CASSLWTSGSYEQFF
TRBV5-1	TRBJ2-3	CASSFRPEDTQYF
TRBV6-1	TRBJ2-1	CASWGNAGALNEQFF
TRBV6-1	TRBJ1-2	CATTSRTASSDGYTF
TRBV7-9	TRBJ2-3	CASSPQRGGAQYF
TRBV3-1	TRBJ1-3	CASTPAAHSGNTIYF
TRBV3-1	TRBJ2-5	CASSPGLGGAQYF
TRBV27	TRBJ2-7	CASMRGSYEQYF
TRBV20-1	TRBJ1-1	CSAIDRGEPEAFF
TRBV29-1	TRBJ2-2	CSGGLQNTGELFF
TRBV11-2	TRBJ2-7	CASSLGGSLPEQYF
TRBV20-1	TRBJ1-2	CSADDSGFNYGYTF
TRBV5-1	TRBJ2-5	CASSLQETQYF
TRBV25-1	TRBJ1-2	CASSDPTRGYYGYTF
TRBV20-1	TRBJ2-7	CSARDSLTSGVSYEQYF
TRBV5-1	TRBJ2-1	CASSQTLSSYNEQFF
TRBV5-1	TRBJ2-7	CASSLGARTSYEQYF
TRBV5-1	TRBJ2-7	CASTGTGLYEQYF
TRBV6-5	TRBJ2-3	CASSSERTPTDTQYF
TRBV11-2	TRBJ1-1	CASSPYNGNTEAFF
TRBV4-1	TRBJ2-2	CATGKRSNTGELFF
TRBV18	TRBJ1-2	CASSPGTVEGYTF
TRBV7-2	TRBJ1-2	CASSPDAGASRNGYTF
TRBV12-3/TRBV12-4	TRBJ2-1	CASSPIGLAGSNEQFF
TRBV6-1	TRBJ1-1	CASSRTGTVMNTEAFF
TRBV12-3/TRBV12-4	TRBJ1-2	CASSFQRLYGYTF
TRBV20-1	TRBJ2-3	CSARDYEREGTDTQYF
TRBV29-1	TRBJ1-2	CSDDQAGGYTF
TRBV5-1	TRBJ1-2	CASSHAGQGLWYGYTF
TRBV4-2	TRBJ2-7	CASSLEPRGSEQYF
TRBV4-3	TRBJ2-1	CASSQQLDRPYNEQFF
TRBV20-1	TRBJ1-6	CSAGGEFYSPLHF
TRBV18	TRBJ1-6	CASSRSVYRGNTYNSPLHF
TRBV7-9	TRBJ2-1	CASSLGAGWGNEQFF
TRBV29-1	TRBJ2-1	CSVEDPERGYYNEQFF
TRBV7-9	TRBJ2-6	CASSKTEGSSGANVLTF
TRBV4-3	TRBJ1-1	CASSQLRGNTEAFF
TRBV7-9	TRBJ1-3	CASSLFQTVSGNTIYF